This T cell receptor beta chain was sequenced for a study of shared clonotypes between healthy human individuals (dated by TCRdb to between 2020 and 2021). Notes on the research overall: A few men and two women, aged 18 to 49 years, made up the cohort. For each donor, CD4 naive and CD4 memory were each given three plates, CD8 naive was given two plates, and CD8 memory was given one plate. The study deeply sequenced blood TCR repertoires of about five healthy adults to estimate repertoire size and the extent of clonotype sharing between individuals. Different laboratories and diverse techniques were used to prepare libraries and sequence TCR repertoires, to increase sequencing depth and limit assay-specific biases. Leukapheresis yielded between about 0.9 and 8.9 billion PBMCs per donor. On the study overall, not on this receptor specifically: Clonotypes shared by all four sorted-subset donors showed higher generation probabilities than non-shared clonotypes. Pairwise subsampling indicated that sequencing depth was expected to affect the degree of clonotype sharing among donors. Across four donors, 4.5% to 6.5% of naive CD4, around 3.5% of naive CD8, 2.3% of memory CD4, and 0.4% of memory CD8 clonotypes were shared. Because the study included a small number of donors, the genetic and exposure-history diversity represented was limited. Sampling was limited to blood, and TCR repertoires in tissue likely differ from TCR repertoires in blood. Estimated clonotype richness was generally larger for naive than for memory subsets. Rarefaction of sorted-subset datasets indicated incomplete sequencing despite the large sequencing depth.

After removal of 5 bases from V and 1 base from J, the junction retains 4 bases not matched to a gene. The CDR3, cysteine through phenylalanine, is 14 amino acids long. The kept DNA is CDR3 alone, 42 bases in frame from the first base. Via the germline V gene, CDR1 is SGHNT and CDR2 YENEEA. Using the deep immunoSEQ assay, multiplex PCR amplified TCR CDR3 regions from genomic DNA. Extracted genomic DNA from each cell subset was spread evenly across all wells of several immunoSEQ 96-well plates, with each plate serving as a replicate. For sorted subsets, 150 to 250 ng genomic DNA, equal to approximately 30,000 T cell genomes, was loaded into each replicate PCR. Purified libraries were quantified with a Qubit 3.0 fluorometer, sized on a Bioanalyzer 2100, and re-quantified with the KAPA Library Quantification kit. Every immunoSEQ 96-well plate was sequenced on a separate single-read 150-cycle Illumina NextSeq 550 flow cell. In the source study's methods: The immunoSEQ output contained only junctional sequences without quality scores, so filtering could not match that applied to full-length reads. Sequences were annotated with PyIR, a Python wrapper for IgBLAST v1.9, using IMGT germline references to assign V/J genes and CDR3. Reads were filtered out if the reads had weak V/J assignments (E-value above 1e-6), no CDR3, stop codons, out-of-frame junctions, or ambiguous translated residues. V3J clonotypes were defined as sequences sharing the same inferred V gene, J gene, and CDR3 amino acid sequence. Percentage overlap between repertoires was computed as shared unique clonotypes divided by the size of the smaller repertoire. Repertoire richness was assessed with RTK rarefaction, the Chao1 estimator, and Recon v2.1 estimates of unobserved clonotypes. Generation probabilities were computed with OLGA for all TCRbeta clonotypes obtained by the gDNA method from four donors. Not all clones reach the TCRdb copy of this immuneACCESS table, which keeps in-frame sequences only. Checked studies attribute under half of the gap to unresolved V genes and leave the rest unexplained. V and J calls plus clone size are reproduced from that table; the DNA served to infer D and trimming. The sample table shows about 680,000 clones, and about 90% are seen once. The leading ten clones occupy approximately 24% of the sample.

A word on this clone: No antigen is known for it. Base-call qualities are not available, and no considerably larger clone is one nucleotide away.

CD8 naive samples consisted of CD45RO-negative cells that were positively selected for CCR7, yielding a CD45RA+CCR7+ population without TemRA cells. Healthy HIV-negative adults with no recently reported acute infections or vaccinations were included as donors. Every donor was a Caucasian adult living in Nashville, Tennessee, USA. After blood collection by leukapheresis, PBMCs were isolated using Ficoll-Histopaque density gradient centrifugation and then cryopreserved in the vapor phase of liquid nitrogen. Purity and quantity of every magnetically sorted T cell population were checked by analytical flow cytometry. Each sorted fraction had its genomic DNA isolated and then quantified by UV absorbance on a Nanodrop 2000c.

The clonotype was recovered from a man aged 25-45 years in good health. Sequencing used naive CD8+ T cells sorted from blood. The cell subset or site label, as the study defines it: CD45RA+CCR7+. The rearranged chain carries TRBV11-3 and TRBJ2-7, with 8 bases matching TRBD1. The nucleotide sequence reads as follows: TGTGCCAGCAGCCCTAGGGACAGGTCCTACGAGCAGTACTTC. It translates to CASSPRDRSYEQYF.